The T cell receptor (beta chain) under discussion was sequenced for a study of T cells expressing NK-cell markers. The overall study: Source material for TCR beta repertoires consisted of sorted CD3+CD56+NKG2C+, CD3+CD56+NKG2C- and CD3+CD56-NKG2C+ T cells. Study-wide points: Similarly, these clonotypes led the CD3+CD56-NKG2C+ fraction as well in several donors.

A remark on this clonotype: What it binds is not known.

TCR beta libraries carry UMIs added by 5'RACE template switching. TCRdb re-called the 5' RACE reads; every CDR3 protein appears as one record, without DNA. The listing contains around 470,000 distinct CDR3 sequences. The CDR3 sequence is 16 residues long. Germline CDR1 reads SGHVS; CDR2 reads FNYEAQ. This sequence was found in a woman aged 45-65 years in good health. Sequenced sample: blood T cells: a sorted CD56 or NKG2C T cell subset, CD4+ or CD8+ T cells, or bulk PBMC T cells (not recorded which). The rearrangement uses TRBV7-6 and TRBJ2-1; lacking DNA, the TRBD2 call made by TCRdb goes unchecked. CDR3 region: CASSLADLAGRNEQFF.